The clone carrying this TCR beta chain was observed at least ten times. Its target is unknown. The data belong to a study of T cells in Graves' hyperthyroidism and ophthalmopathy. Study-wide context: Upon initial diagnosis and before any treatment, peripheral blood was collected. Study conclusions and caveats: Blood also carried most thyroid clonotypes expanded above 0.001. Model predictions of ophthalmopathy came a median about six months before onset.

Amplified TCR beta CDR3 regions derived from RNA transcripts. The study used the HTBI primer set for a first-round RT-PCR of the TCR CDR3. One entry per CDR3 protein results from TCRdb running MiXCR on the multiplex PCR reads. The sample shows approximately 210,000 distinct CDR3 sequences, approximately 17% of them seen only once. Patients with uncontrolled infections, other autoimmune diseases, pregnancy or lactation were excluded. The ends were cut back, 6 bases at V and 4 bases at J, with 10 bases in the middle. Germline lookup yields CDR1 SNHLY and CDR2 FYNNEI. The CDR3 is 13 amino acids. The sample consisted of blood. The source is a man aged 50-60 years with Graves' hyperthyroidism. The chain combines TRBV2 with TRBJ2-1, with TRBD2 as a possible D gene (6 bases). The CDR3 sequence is CASRTSYYNEQFF. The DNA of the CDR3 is TGTGCCAGCAGGACTAGTTATTACAATGAGCAGTTCTTC.